A single sample gave rise to the 27 T cell receptor beta chains below, sequenced in a study of T cell changes during pregnancy in multiple sclerosis. Assay used: immunoSEQ multiplex PCR; TCRdb lists only in-frame clones, some missing. The data show 20,000 to 25,000 clones, roughly 80% seen once. The sequenced sample was CD8+ T cells from peripheral blood mononuclear cells, obtained in the first trimester of pregnancy. These receptors all stem from a female donor in good health, enrolled as a control in a pregnancy study.

The chain employs TRBV4-2 and TRBJ2-7, with D unresolved. The V end was cut by 0 bases, the J end by 3 bases, with 12 bases between. The CDR3 runs 15 residues. Germline V gene sequence: CDR1 LGHNA, CDR2 YNFKEQ. In DNA form, the CDR3 reads TGTGCCAGCAGCCAAGAGGCAGGTGGCAGCTACGAGCAGTACTTC. This translates into CASSQEAGGSYEQYF.

CDR3 sequence (DNA): TGCGCCAGCAGCCAGGGCACAACCTACGAGCAGTACTTC. Its protein is CASSQGTTYEQYF. The chain uses TRBV4-1 and TRBJ2-7; D unclear. This CDR3 contains 13 residues. CDR1 and CDR2 (germline): MGHRA, YSYEKL. V was cut by 3 bases and J by 2 bases, with 8 bases left in between.

This chain connects TRBV7-9 to TRBJ1-1; TRBD1 matches 9 bases. Germline V gene sequence: CDR1 SEHNR, CDR2 FQNEAQ (reference sequence). Trimming cost V 11 bases and J 2 bases; bases outside gene matches: 6. The CDR3 is made up of 13 amino acids. The CDR3 spells CAPWDRVNTEAFF. CDR3 in DNA: TGTGCCCCGTGGGACAGGGTAAACACTGAAGCTTTCTTT.

This clone appeared a few times. This chain connects TRBV7-2 to TRBJ2-1; TRBD2 aligns across 13 bases. The CDR3 is made up of 18 amino acids. V shed 5 bases and J 0 bases; nucleotides not matched to a gene: 7. CDR1 and CDR2 (germline): SGHTA, FQGNSA. CDR3 amino acids: CASSPTSGGPSSYNEQFF. DNA for the CDR3: TGTGCCAGCAGCCCGACTAGCGGGGGGCCGAGCTCCTACAATGAGCAGTTCTTC.

The gene calls are TRBV7-2 and TRBJ1-1; D remains unclear. V dropped 3 bases and J dropped 2 bases, with 7 bases sitting between them. The germline CDR1 and CDR2 sequences are SGHTA and FQGNSA. The CDR3 is 13 residues long. The CDR3 DNA follows: TGTGCCAGCAGCTTTAGAGCAAACACTGAAGCTTTCTTT. Encoded protein: CASSFRANTEAFF. Drawing the rest from reference TRBV7-2 and TRBJ1-1, the complete variable domain is GAGVSQSPSNKVTEKGKDVELRCDPISGHTALYWYRQSLGQGLEFLIYFQGNSAPDKSGLPSDRFSAERTGGSVSTLTIQRTQQEDSAVYLCASSFRANTEAFFGQGTRLTVV.

This clone was counted once. The chain recombines TRBV4-2 with TRBJ1-5; the D gene is possibly TRBD1 (5 bases). The CDR3 has 16 amino acids. The V and J ends lost 5 bases and 5 bases respectively, with 19 bases between them. The germline CDR1 and CDR2 sequences are LGHNA and YNFKEQ. As DNA, the CDR3 is TGTGCCAGCAGCTTTTCCTGGGACTCGACGGATCAGCCCCAGCATTTT. This gives the protein CASSFSWDSTDQPQHF.

V usage is TRBV6-1 and J usage is TRBJ1-5; unclear D gene. Germline-derived CDR1 and CDR2 are MNHNS and SASEGT. The CDR3 length is 13 residues. Trimming pared 3 bases from V and 0 bases from J, leaving 3 bases between. The CDR3 DNA follows: TGTGCCAGCAGTGATAATAGCAATCAGCCCCAGCATTTT. Its protein is CASSDNSNQPQHF.

J is TRBJ1-4 and V is TRBV5-8, with 7 bases that match TRBD1. The CDR3 is 12 residues long. CDR1 and CDR2 (germline): SGHTS, YDEGEE. V trimming: 4 bases; J trimming: 10 bases; junction bases outside the gene matches: 4. CDR3 DNA: TGTGCCAGCAGCCCAGGGGGAGGAAAACTGTTTTTT. Protein sequence: CASSPGGGKLFF.

The chain combines TRBV28 with TRBJ1-5; no clear D. V was shortened by 4 bases and J by 7 bases, with 17 bases between the two germline ends. Germline assignment: CDR1 MDHEN and CDR2 SYDVKM. CDR3 length equals 15 residues. CDR3 sequence (DNA): TGTGCCAGCAGTTGGGCCACCCTAGCGGACCAGCCCCAGCATTTT. It encodes CASSWATLADQPQHF.

The V and J genes are TRBV25-1 and TRBJ1-1; D possibly corresponds to TRBD1 (5 bases). The CDR3 extends over 14 amino acids. V lost 8 bases, J lost 6 bases, and 19 bases lay in between. Looked up from germline, CDR1 is MGHDK and CDR2 is SYGVNS. The CDR3 bases are TGTGCCAGCTCAGTGGCAGGGATAATTGCTGAAGCTTTCTTT. Protein product: CASSVAGIIAEAFF.

The gene calls are TRBV7-8 and TRBJ1-5; tentatively, D is TRBD1 (6 bases). The germline gives CDR1 SGHVS, CDR2 FQNEAQ. Trimming shortened V by 5 bases and J by 3 bases, and 11 bases separated the two germline ends. CDR3 length: 14 residues. CDR3 nucleotides: TGTGCCAGCAGCCGAGACAGGTTCAATCAGCCCCAGCATTTT. It codes for CASSRDRFNQPQHF.

The chain uses TRBV28 and TRBJ1-2; D perhaps matches TRBD1 (5 bases). V lost 5 bases, J lost 5 bases, and 15 bases lay in between. Germline CDR1 and CDR2: MDHEN and SYDVKM. The CDR3 is 14 amino acids. The CDR3 sequence is CASSNFAGSYGYTF. The CDR3 DNA reads as TGTGCCAGCAGTAATTTTGCAGGGTCGTATGGCTACACCTTC.

This clone has ten or more counts. The chain is built from TRBV13 and TRBJ2-7, with TRBD2 matching 9 bases. From germline, CDR1 is PRHDT and CDR2 FYEKMQ (reference sequence). The length of the CDR3 is 15 residues. J was trimmed by 7 bases and V by 5 bases; bases with no gene match: 12. CDR3 DNA: TGTGCCAGCAGCCCCCCGAGTAGCGGGAGCAGGGAGCAGTACTTC. Its protein product is CASSPPSSGSREQYF.

The chain carries TRBV2 and TRBJ1-1, with D uncertain. V was shortened by 2 bases and J by 5 bases, with 12 bases between the two germline ends. CDR1 and CDR2 from the germline V gene are SNHLY and FYNNEI. This CDR3 comprises 14 residues. The CDR3 DNA sequence: TGTGCCAGCAGTGAAAAGCTGCGGGTGACTGAAGCTTTCTTT. Translating it yields CASSEKLRVTEAFF.

This chain connects TRBV28 to TRBJ2-5, with 13 bases identical to TRBD2. The length of the CDR3 is 15 residues. Trimming took 6 bases from V and 5 from J; bases not matched to a gene: 6. In germline, CDR1 is MDHEN, CDR2 SYDVKM. CDR3 bases: TGTGCCAGCAGCCTGGGACTAGCGGGAAAGGAGACCCAGTACTTC. It translates to CASSLGLAGKETQYF. The complete variable domain, with remaining parts taken from reference TRBV28 and TRBJ2-5, reads DVKVTQSSRYLVKRTGEKVFLECVQDMDHENMFWYRQDPGLGLRLIYFSYDVKMKEKGDIPEGYSVSREKKERFSLILESASTNQTSMYLCASSLGLAGKETQYFGPGTRLLVL.

The chain combines TRBV27 with TRBJ2-1; TRBD2 agrees at 7 bases. Trimming cost V 3 bases and J 13 bases; bases outside gene matches: 9. The CDR3 is 13 amino acids. Germline V lookup: CDR1 MNHEY, CDR2 SMNVEV (reference sequence). As DNA, the CDR3 is TGTGCCAGCAGTTTCTCGCCTCGGGGGGATCAGTTCTTC. Its translation: CASSFSPRGDQFF.

The CDR3 DNA sequence: TGTGCCAGCAGCTGGGGACAGGGAGGACAAGAGACCCAGTACTTC. Its translation is CASSWGQGGQETQYF. The chain has TRBV5-6 and TRBJ2-5, with 9 nucleotides matching TRBD1. The CDR3 is 15 amino acids. The junction had 5 bases not matched to a gene; V was cut back by 3 bases and J by 2 bases. Germline assignment: CDR1 SGHDT and CDR2 YYEEEE.

The gene calls are TRBV9 and TRBJ1-5; 7 nucleotides match TRBD1. This CDR3 spans 15 amino acids. V dropped 0 bases and J dropped 6; count of bases not matched to a gene: 6. Germline lookup yields CDR1 SGDLS and CDR2 YYNGEE. The CDR3 sequence: CASSVDWAGGQPQHF. The CDR3 DNA reads as TGTGCCAGCAGCGTAGATTGGGCAGGGGGTCAGCCCCAGCATTTT.

V gene TRBV21-1 combines with J gene TRBJ1-6; the table's D call of TRBD1 was not tested on the DNA. TRBV21-1 is a listed pseudogene. This CDR3 has 17 amino acids. The CDR3 coding sequence is TGTGCCAGCAGCACATGGGACAGGGGCCAGTATAATTCACCCCTCCACTTT. It is translated as CASSTWDRGQYNSPLHF.

V is TRBV7-6 and J is TRBJ1-1; 9 nucleotides align to TRBD1. CDR1 and CDR2 from the germline V gene are SGHVS and FNYEAQ. Trimming removed 5 bases from V and 4 bases from J; junction bases left unmatched: 14. CDR3 length: 17 amino acids. CDR3 in amino acids: CASSAYRGLAIGTEAFF. CDR3 nucleotides: TGTGCCAGCAGCGCCTACAGGGGGCTTGCGATCGGCACTGAAGCTTTCTTT.

V is TRBV10-2 and J is TRBJ2-7; 9 positions match TRBD2. Germline loops: CDR1 WSHSY, CDR2 SAAADI. The CDR3 contains 14 residues. Trimming took 6 bases from V and 0 from J; bases not matched to a gene: 3. CDR3: CASRVSGSSYEQYF. CDR3 nucleotides: TGCGCCAGCAGGGTTAGCGGGAGCTCCTACGAGCAGTACTTC.

The genes are TRBV27 and TRBJ2-1, with D perhaps TRBD2 (5 bases). The V gene lost 5 bases and the J gene lost 6 bases, with 14 bases spanning the gap. Germline V gives CDR1 MNHEY, CDR2 SMNVEV (reference sequence). CDR3 size: 14 residues. The CDR3 loop is CASSILSRGNEQFF. Written as DNA, the CDR3 is TGTGCCAGCAGTATTCTCTCCCGGGGCAATGAGCAGTTCTTC.

The chain is built from TRBV27 and TRBJ2-7, with TRBD1 as a possible D gene (6 bases). The CDR3 is 12 amino acids. The V and J ends lost 4 bases and 6 bases respectively, with 10 bases between them. The V gene's germline CDR1 is MNHEY and CDR2 SMNVEV (reference sequence). The CDR3 loop is CASSSQGIEQYF. The CDR3 coding sequence is TGTGCCAGCAGTTCTCAGGGGATCGAGCAGTACTTC.

The J gene is TRBJ2-1, the V gene TRBV5-1; D unresolved. Germline CDR1 and CDR2: SGHRS and YFSETQ. The CDR3 extends over 12 amino acids. Trimming cost V 1 base and J 7 bases, with 6 bases left between them. DNA of the CDR3: TGCGCCAGCAGCTTGTCCGGGAATGAGCAGTTCTTC. Amino acids: CASSLSGNEQFF.

V and J are TRBV27 and TRBJ2-7, with D possibly being TRBD2 (6 bases). Trimming cost V 5 bases and J 1 base, with 18 bases left between them. From germline, CDR1 is MNHEY and CDR2 SMNVEV (reference sequence). This CDR3 comprises 16 residues. CDR3: CASSPGSGTQSYEQYF. The CDR3 coding sequence is TGTGCCAGCAGTCCCGGTTCCGGGACTCAGTCCTACGAGCAGTACTTC.

The table lists this clone with a few counts. The chain joins TRBV27 to TRBJ2-5; D unresolved. V was cut by 4 bases and J by 1 base, with 10 bases left in between. The CDR3 is 14 residues long. CDR1 MNHEY and CDR2 SMNVEV come from the germline V gene (reference sequence). CDR3 residues: CASSCLALQETQYF. The CDR3 region has the DNA TGTGCCAGCAGTTGCCTGGCCCTCCAAGAGACCCAGTACTTC.

The rearrangement uses TRBV9 and TRBJ2-3; D perhaps matches TRBD2 (5 bases). Germline assignment: CDR1 SGDLS and CDR2 YYNGEE. V was cut by 3 bases and J by 2 bases, with 10 bases left in between. The CDR3 runs to 14 residues. CDR3 residues: CASSARRITDTQYF. The DNA of the CDR3 is TGTGCCAGCAGCGCTAGGAGGATCACAGATACGCAGTATTTT.